This T cell receptor beta chain was observed in a study of CD8+CD57+ T cells in acquired aplastic anemia. Overall study context: Yields of DNA that came from sorted CD4+ and CD8+ cells averaged roughly 3.2 ug.

Trimming stripped 3 bases from V and 5 bases from J, with 15 bases between. The CDR3 runs 15 residues. Germline V gene lookup returns CDR1 KGHDR and CDR2 SFDVKD. Researchers used genomic DNA as the template to profile TCR beta VDJ and CDR3. A single record per CDR3 protein comes from TCRdb applying MiXCR to the reads. Counted here are under 200,000 distinct CDR3 sequences, 64% occurring once; the ten biggest clones make up about 45%. Study-level results: Twenty-nine shared CD8+ CDR3s appeared highly expressed within patients' immunodominant clones. For CD8+ Simpson's diversity, patients and controls showed no significant difference.

As to this clonotype: Its antigen is not identified.

The specimen sequenced was sorted CD4+, CD8+, or CD8+CD57+ T cells (not recorded which) from PBMCs. This sequence joins TRBV24-1 and TRBJ2-5; TRBD1 is a possible D gene (6 bases). The receptor's source is a human donor with severe aplastic anemia or a healthy control (not recorded which). CDR3 nucleotides: TGTGCCACCAGTGATCTACTAGGGGGAGAGGAGACCCAGTACTTC. As protein: CATSDLLGGEETQYF.